The rows below give T cell receptor beta chains drawn from one sample of a study of T cell repertoires in ileal Crohn's disease. TCRdb's copy holds only in-frame clones and misses some; the assay was immunoSEQ multiplex PCR. The sample has more than 10,000 clones, roughly 78% seen once; the top ten hold around 4.1%. Sequencing used ileal tissue. These receptors all come from an adult with Crohn's disease. The CDR3 runs from the conserved cysteine through the conserved F or W. A D gene is named only where the DNA matches it firmly. Not every row has a clone size; where given, it reads once, few, many or a size class.

J gene	V gene	D gene	clone size	CDR3 protein	CDR3 DNA
TRBJ1-6	TRBV7-6	-	once	CASSEGGQLNSPLHF	TGTGCCAGCAGCGAAGGAGGGCAGCTTAATTCACCCCTCCACTTT
TRBJ2-7	TRBV19	TRBD2	-	CASSQTGTSGYYEQYF	TGTGCCAGTAGTCAAACCGGGACTAGCGGATACTACGAGCAGTACTTC
TRBJ1-5	TRBV6-5	-	-	CASSYSGGNQPQHF	TGTGCCAGCAGTTACTCAGGGGGCAATCAGCCCCAGCATTTT
TRBJ2-1	TRBV12-5	-	few	CASAPSGGGNEQFF	TGTGCTAGTGCTCCGTCGGGGGGCGGGAATGAGCAGTTCTTC
TRBJ1-4	TRBV30	-	-	CAWSWGGGNEKLFF	TGTGCCTGGAGTTGGGGGGGCGGGAATGAAAAACTGTTTTTT
TRBJ2-3	TRBV9	TRBD2	-	CASTGGDTDTQYF	TGTGCCAGCACCGGGGGGGACACAGATACGCAGTATTTT
TRBJ2-7	TRBV28	TRBD1	-	CASSLRGPPYEQYF	TGTGCCAGCAGCCTCAGGGGGCCTCCCTACGAGCAGTACTTC
TRBJ2-7	TRBV7-9	-	once	CASSSRTLSYEQYF	TGTGCCAGCAGCTCTAGGACACTTTCCTACGAGCAGTACTTC
TRBJ2-5	TRBV14	-	-	CASSQDMGRIWETQYF	TGTGCCAGCAGCCAAGATATGGGGAGGATTTGGGAGACCCAGTACTTC
TRBJ1-1	TRBV6-5	-	-	CASSYSTGPNTEAFF	TGTGCCAGCAGTTACTCGACAGGACCGAACACTGAAGCTTTCTTT
TRBJ2-1	TRBV7-8	TRBD2	-	CASSFLTGGRASPYNEQFF	TGTGCCAGCAGCTTCCTAACGGGGGGGAGGGCAAGCCCCTACAATGAGCAGTTCTTC
TRBJ1-1	TRBV9	-	-	CASSVGSEIQNTEAFF	TGTGCCAGCAGCGTAGGTTCTGAGATTCAGAACACTGAAGCTTTCTTT
TRBJ1-5	TRBV5-6	TRBD1	-	CASSLTGGGSNQPQHF	TGTGCCAGCAGCCTAACAGGGGGCGGGAGCAATCAGCCCCAGCATTTT
TRBJ1-2	TRBV6-5	TRBD1	-	CASRPGTGGYYGYTF	TGTGCCAGCAGGCCCGGGACAGGGGGTTACTATGGCTACACCTTC
TRBJ2-3	TRBV19	TRBD1	-	CASRDRISTDTQYF	TGTGCCAGTAGGGACAGGATTAGCACAGATACGCAGTATTTT
TRBJ2-7	TRBV5-6	-	-	CASSLAGALLEKQYF	TGTGCCAGCAGCTTGGCAGGGGCCCTCCTTGAGAAACAGTACTTC
TRBJ1-1	TRBV30	-	-	CAWSKRGTGTEAFF	TGTGCCTGGAGCAAAAGGGGGACGGGGACTGAAGCTTTCTTT
TRBJ2-3	TRBV6-4	-	-	CASSEGLGTDTQYF	TGTGCCAGCAGTGAGGGACTCGGCACAGATACGCAGTATTTT
TRBJ2-5	TRBV30	-	once	CAWKSAYPKGYQETQYF	TGTGCCTGGAAGTCCGCCTACCCAAAGGGGTACCAAGAGACCCAGTACTTC
TRBJ1-5	TRBV29-1	-	-	CSVGGGMSSNQPQHF	TGCAGCGTTGGGGGGGGGATGTCGAGCAATCAGCCCCAGCATTTT
TRBJ1-4	TRBV6-5	TRBD1	-	CASSGSQGANEKLFF	TGTGCCAGCAGTGGGTCCCAGGGGGCTAATGAAAAACTGTTTTTT
TRBJ2-5	TRBV5-1	-	-	CASSSGGTGQQETQYF	TGCGCCAGCAGCTCGGGGGGGACAGGGCAACAAGAGACCCAGTACTTC
TRBJ2-1	TRBV11-2	TRBD1	-	CASSLGTGNAQFF	TGTGCCAGCAGCCTGGGGACAGGGAATGCGCAGTTCTTC
TRBJ1-1	TRBV7-2	TRBD1	-	CASSLGQGTEAFF	TGTGCCAGCAGCTTAGGACAGGGAACTGAAGCTTTCTTT
TRBJ2-5	TRBV6-1	TRBD2	-	CASSPAGGQGETQYF	TGTGCCAGCAGTCCAGCGGGGGGCCAGGGAGAGACCCAGTACTTC
TRBJ2-5	TRBV7-6	-	-	CASSLTGFQETQYF	TGTGCCAGCAGCTTAACGGGATTCCAAGAGACCCAGTACTTC